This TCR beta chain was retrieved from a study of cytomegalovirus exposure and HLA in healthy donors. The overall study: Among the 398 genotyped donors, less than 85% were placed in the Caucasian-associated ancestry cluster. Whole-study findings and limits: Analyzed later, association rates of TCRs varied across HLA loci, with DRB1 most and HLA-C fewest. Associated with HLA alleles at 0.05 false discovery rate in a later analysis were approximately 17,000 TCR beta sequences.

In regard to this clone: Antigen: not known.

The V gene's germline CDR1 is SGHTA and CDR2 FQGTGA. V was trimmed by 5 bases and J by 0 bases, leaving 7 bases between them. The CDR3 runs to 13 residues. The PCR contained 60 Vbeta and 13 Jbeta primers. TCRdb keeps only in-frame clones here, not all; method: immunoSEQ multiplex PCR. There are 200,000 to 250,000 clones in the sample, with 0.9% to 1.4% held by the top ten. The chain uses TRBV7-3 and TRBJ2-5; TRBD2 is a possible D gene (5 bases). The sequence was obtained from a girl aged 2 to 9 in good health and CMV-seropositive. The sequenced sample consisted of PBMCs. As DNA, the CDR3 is TGTGCCAGCAGCGGGGAGAACCAAGAGACCCAGTACTTC. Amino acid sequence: CASSGENQETQYF. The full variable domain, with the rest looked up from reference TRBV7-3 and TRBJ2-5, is GAGVSQTPSNKVTEKGKYVELRCDPISGHTALYWYRQSLGQGPEFLIYFQGTGAADDSGLPNDRFFAVRPEGSVSTLKIQRTERGDSAVYLCASSGENQETQYFGPGTRLLVL.